Listed below are T cell receptor beta chains from one sample, sequenced in a study of Graves' ophthalmopathy and Graves' hyperthyroidism. TCRdb analysed the multiplex PCR reads with MiXCR anew, one entry per CDR3 protein. Of over 450,000 distinct CDR3 sequences in the sample, 13% to 15% were seen once. Sequencing input: blood. These receptors were obtained from a woman in her 30s with Graves' ophthalmopathy. The CDR3 runs from the conserved cysteine through the conserved F or W. D genes are given only for firm matches. The size of a clone is reported for some rows only, either as once, few or many, or as a class for expanded clones.

J | D | V | size | CDR3 | DNA
TRBJ2-7 | TRBD1 | TRBV28 | NA | CASSSQTGHEQYF | TGTGCCAGCAGTTCCCAGACAGGGCACGAGCAGTACTTC
TRBJ2-7 | TRBD1 | TRBV11-2 | many | CASSLEGTGVYYEQYF | TGTGCCAGCAGCTTAGAAGGGACAGGAGTTTACTACGAGCAGTACTTC
TRBJ2-2 | TRBD1 | TRBV19 | NA | CASSSRRDRVTGELFF | TGTGCCAGTAGCTCCCGTCGGGACAGGGTCACCGGGGAGCTGTTTTTT
TRBJ1-1 | NA | TRBV28 | once | CASSLSSPPGKDTEAFF | TGTGCCAGCAGTTTGAGTAGCCCCCCCGGGAAGGACACTGAAGCTTTCTTT
TRBJ1-6 | NA | TRBV13 | many | CASSRGPPIINSPLHF | TGTGCCAGCAGCCGAGGTCCCCCTATCATTAATTCACCCCTCCACTTT
TRBJ1-1 | NA | TRBV28 | many | CASLPGPGSTEAFF | TGTGCCAGCCTCCCCGGGCCAGGGAGCACTGAAGCTTTCTTT
TRBJ1-1 | NA | TRBV30 | many | CAWRGTTAEAFF | TGTGCCTGGAGGGGGACAACAGCTGAAGCTTTCTTT
TRBJ2-5 | NA | TRBV29-1 | many | CSVEDPLETQYF | TGCAGCGTTGAAGATCCGTTAGAGACCCAGTACTTC
TRBJ1-2 | NA | TRBV29-1 | NA | CSARRGGSSNYGYTF | TGCAGCGCCCGCCGGGGGGGGTCCTCAAACTATGGCTACACCTTC
TRBJ2-5 | NA | TRBV28 | few | CASSSGYLQETQYF | TGTGCCAGCAGTTCCGGGTATCTCCAAGAGACCCAGTACTTC
TRBJ1-6 | TRBD1 | TRBV6-1 | many | CASRHDNRGRSPLHF | TGTGCCAGCAGACACGACAACAGGGGCCGGTCACCCCTCCACTTT
TRBJ1-1 | NA | TRBV12-3/TRBV12-4 | NA | CASSFPAVDTEAFF | TGTGCCAGCAGTTTTCCCGCGGTTGACACTGAAGCTTTCTTT
TRBJ1-5 | NA | TRBV6-1 | many | CASSEGGSRGNQPQHF | TGTGCCAGCAGTGAAGGGGGTTCGCGCGGCAATCAGCCCCAGCATTTT
TRBJ2-7 | TRBD1 | TRBV27 | many | CASSSRTGGRNEQYF | TGTGCCAGCAGTTCCCGGACAGGGGGTCGTAACGAGCAGTACTTC
TRBJ1-2 | TRBD1 | TRBV13 | many | CASSWDRGHREGYTF | TGTGCCAGCAGCTGGGACAGGGGGCATCGAGAGGGCTACACCTTC
TRBJ2-5 | NA | TRBV6-9 | many | CATSETQYF | TGTGCCACCTCGGAGACCCAGTACTTC
TRBJ2-7 | NA | TRBV6-5 | NA | CASSSQGGSSYEQYF | TGTGCCAGCAGTTCACAGGGGGGGAGCTCCTACGAGCAGTACTTC
TRBJ2-7 | NA | TRBV7-9 | many | CASSHNGPYEQYF | TGTGCCAGCAGCCACAACGGGCCCTACGAGCAGTACTTC
TRBJ1-1 | NA | TRBV28 | many | CASSLTGELNTEAFF | TGTGCCAGCAGTCTAACAGGAGAATTGAACACTGAAGCTTTCTTT
TRBJ1-1 | NA | TRBV3-1 | NA | CASSLRRGTPPTEAFF | TGTGCCAGCAGCCTAAGACGAGGAACTCCGCCGACTGAAGCTTTCTTT
TRBJ1-1 | TRBD1 | TRBV28 | many | CASRRPLQGINTEAFF | TGTGCCAGCAGACGCCCCTTACAGGGGATCAACACTGAAGCTTTCTTT
TRBJ2-7 | TRBD1 | TRBV6-5 | many | CASSYSLGQASYEQYF | TGTGCCAGCAGTTACTCCTTAGGACAGGCCTCCTACGAGCAGTACTTC
TRBJ2-7 | NA | TRBV28 | many | CASHTGLSSYEQYF | TGTGCCAGCCACACGGGCCTAAGCTCCTACGAGCAGTACTTC
TRBJ1-1 | NA | TRBV19 | many | CASSIGQGNTEAFF | TGTGCCAGTAGTATCGGGCAGGGGAACACTGAAGCTTTCTTT
TRBJ2-7 | NA | TRBV27 | many | CASSTLQGYAYEQYF | TGTGCCAGCAGTACGCTTCAGGGGTATGCCTACGAGCAGTACTTC
TRBJ2-7 | NA | TRBV6-5 | many | CASSPTGKAQYF | TGTGCCAGCAGCCCCACGGGAAAGGCACAGTACTTC
TRBJ1-1 | NA | TRBV7-9 | many | CASSSQNTEAFF | TGCGCCAGCAGCTCCCAGAACACTGAAGCTTTCTTT
TRBJ1-2 | TRBD1 | TRBV12-3/TRBV12-4 | many | CASSHTRGTGAGGYTF | TGTGCCAGCAGTCATACCAGAGGGACAGGGGCTGGTGGCTACACCTTC
TRBJ2-7 | NA | TRBV28 | many | CASTWQGISYEQYF | TGTGCCAGCACCTGGCAGGGGATTTCCTACGAGCAGTACTTC
TRBJ1-1 | NA | TRBV6-1 | many | CASSPFDGDSEAFF | TGTGCCAGCAGCCCATTTGACGGAGACTCTGAAGCTTTCTTT